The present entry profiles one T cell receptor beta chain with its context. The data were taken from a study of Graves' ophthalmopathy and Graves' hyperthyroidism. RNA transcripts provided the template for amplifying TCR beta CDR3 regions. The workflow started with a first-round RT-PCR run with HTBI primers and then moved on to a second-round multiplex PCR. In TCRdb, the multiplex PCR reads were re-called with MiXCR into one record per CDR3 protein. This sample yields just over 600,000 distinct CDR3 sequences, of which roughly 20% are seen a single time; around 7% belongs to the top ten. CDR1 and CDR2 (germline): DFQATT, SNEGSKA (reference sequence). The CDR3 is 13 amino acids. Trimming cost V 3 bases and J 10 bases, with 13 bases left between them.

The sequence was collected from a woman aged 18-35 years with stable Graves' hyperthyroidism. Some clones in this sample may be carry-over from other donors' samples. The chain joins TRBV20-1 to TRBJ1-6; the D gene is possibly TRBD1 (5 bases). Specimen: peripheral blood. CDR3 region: CSASGTVSSPLHF. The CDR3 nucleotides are TGCAGTGCTAGCGGGACGGTGTCCTCACCCCTCCACTTT.